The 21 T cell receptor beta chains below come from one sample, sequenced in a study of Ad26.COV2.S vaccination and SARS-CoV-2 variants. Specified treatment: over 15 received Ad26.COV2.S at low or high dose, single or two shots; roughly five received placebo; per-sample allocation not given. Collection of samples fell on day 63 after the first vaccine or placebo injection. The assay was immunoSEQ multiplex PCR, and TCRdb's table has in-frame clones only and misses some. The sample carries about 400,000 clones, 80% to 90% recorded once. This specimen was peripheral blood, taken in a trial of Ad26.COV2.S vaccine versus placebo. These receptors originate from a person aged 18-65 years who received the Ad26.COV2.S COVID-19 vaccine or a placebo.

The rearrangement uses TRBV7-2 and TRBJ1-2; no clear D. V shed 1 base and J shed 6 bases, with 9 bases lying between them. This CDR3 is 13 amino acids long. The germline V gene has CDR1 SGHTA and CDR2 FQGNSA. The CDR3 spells CASSLEGGNGYTF. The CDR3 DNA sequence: TGTGCCAGCAGCTTAGAAGGAGGGAATGGCTACACCTTC.

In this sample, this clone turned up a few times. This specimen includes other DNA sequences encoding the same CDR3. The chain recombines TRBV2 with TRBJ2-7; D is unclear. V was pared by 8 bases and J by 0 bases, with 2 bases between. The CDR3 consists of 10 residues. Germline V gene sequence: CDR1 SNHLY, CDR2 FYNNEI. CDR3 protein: CASSSYEQYF. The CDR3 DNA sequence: TGTGCCAGCTCCTCCTACGAGCAGTACTTC. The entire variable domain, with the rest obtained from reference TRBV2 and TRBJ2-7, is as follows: EPEVTQTPSHQVTQMGQEVILRCVPISNHLYFYWYRQILGQKVEFLVSFYNNEISEKSEIFDDQFSVERPDGSNFTLKIRSTKLEDSAMYFCASSSYEQYFGPGTRLTVT.

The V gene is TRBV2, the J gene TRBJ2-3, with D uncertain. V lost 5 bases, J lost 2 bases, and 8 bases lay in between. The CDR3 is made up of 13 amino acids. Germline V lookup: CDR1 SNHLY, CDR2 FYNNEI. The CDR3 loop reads CASSLLNTDTQYF. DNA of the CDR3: TGTGCCAGCAGTTTACTAAACACAGATACGCAGTATTTT.

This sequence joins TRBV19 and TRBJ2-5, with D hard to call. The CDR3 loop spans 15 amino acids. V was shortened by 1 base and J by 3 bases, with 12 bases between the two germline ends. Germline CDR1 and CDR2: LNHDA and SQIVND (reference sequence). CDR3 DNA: TGTGCCAGTAGTATAGGGTACGGTAGGGAAGAGACCCAGTACTTC. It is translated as CASSIGYGREETQYF. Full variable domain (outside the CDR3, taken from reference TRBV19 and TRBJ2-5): DGGITQSPKYLFRKEGQNVTLSCEQNLNHDAMYWYRQDPGQGLRLIYYSQIVNDFQKGDIAEGYSVSREKKESFPLTVTSAQKNPTAFYLCASSIGYGREETQYFGPGTRLLVL.

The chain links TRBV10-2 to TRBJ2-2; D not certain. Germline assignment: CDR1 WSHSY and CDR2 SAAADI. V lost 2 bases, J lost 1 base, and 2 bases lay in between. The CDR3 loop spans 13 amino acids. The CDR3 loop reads CASSELNTGELFF. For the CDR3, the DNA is TGCGCCAGCAGTGAGCTGAACACCGGGGAGCTGTTTTTT.

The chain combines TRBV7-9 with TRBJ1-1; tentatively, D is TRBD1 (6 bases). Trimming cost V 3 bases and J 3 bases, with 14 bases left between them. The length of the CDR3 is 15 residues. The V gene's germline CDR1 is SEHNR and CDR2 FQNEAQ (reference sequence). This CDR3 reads CASSLRPDRDTEAFF. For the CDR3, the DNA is TGTGCCAGCAGCTTGCGTCCGGACAGAGACACTGAAGCTTTCTTT.

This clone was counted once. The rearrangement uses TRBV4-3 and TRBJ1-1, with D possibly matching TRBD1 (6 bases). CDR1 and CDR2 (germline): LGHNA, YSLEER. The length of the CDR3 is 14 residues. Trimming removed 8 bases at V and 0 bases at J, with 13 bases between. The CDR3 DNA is TGCGCCAGCCGACCCGACAGGTTGAACACTGAAGCTTTCTTT. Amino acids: CASRPDRLNTEAFF.

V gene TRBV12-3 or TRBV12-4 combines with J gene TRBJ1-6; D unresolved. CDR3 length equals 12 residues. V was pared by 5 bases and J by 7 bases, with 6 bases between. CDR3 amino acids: CASSLSNSPLHF. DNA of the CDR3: TGTGCCAGCAGTCTGAGCAATTCACCCCTCCACTTT.

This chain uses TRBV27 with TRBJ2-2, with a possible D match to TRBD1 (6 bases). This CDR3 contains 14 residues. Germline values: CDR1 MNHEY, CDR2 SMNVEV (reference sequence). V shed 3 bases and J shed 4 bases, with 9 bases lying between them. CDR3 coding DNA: TGTGCCAGCAGTTTCGGACAGAGCACCGGGGAGCTGTTTTTT. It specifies CASSFGQSTGELFF.

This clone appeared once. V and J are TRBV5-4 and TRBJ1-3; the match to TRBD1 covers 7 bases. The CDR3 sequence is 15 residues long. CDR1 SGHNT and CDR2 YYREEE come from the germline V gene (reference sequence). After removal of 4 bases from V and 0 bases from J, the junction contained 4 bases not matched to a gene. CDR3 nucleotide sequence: TGTGCCAGCAGCCGGACAGGAGACTCTGGAAACACCATATATTTT. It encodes CASSRTGDSGNTIYF.

This chain's CDR3 is CASSLTANNNEQFF. Here the CDR3 DNA reads TGCGCCAGCAGCTTGACAGCGAATAACAATGAGCAGTTCTTC. The chain links TRBV5-1 to TRBJ2-1; the D is unclear. Per the germline V gene, CDR1 is SGHRS and CDR2 is YFSETQ. CDR3 size: 14 residues. The V end was cut by 1 base, the J end by 5 bases, with 10 bases between.

CDR3: CASSLRTQPVEAFF. The CDR3 bases are TGCGCCAGCAGCCTGAGGACACAGCCCGTCGAAGCTTTCTTT. V gene TRBV5-1 combines with J gene TRBJ1-1; tentative D call: TRBD1 (5 bases). CDR3 length: 14 residues. The V gene lost 4 bases and the J gene lost 8 bases, with 18 bases spanning the gap. In germline, CDR1 is SGHRS, CDR2 YFSETQ.

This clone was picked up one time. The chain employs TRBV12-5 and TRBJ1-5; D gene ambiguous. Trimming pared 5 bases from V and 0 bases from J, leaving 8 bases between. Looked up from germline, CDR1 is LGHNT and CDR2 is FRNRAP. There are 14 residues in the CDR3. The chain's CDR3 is CASGPGHSNQPQHF. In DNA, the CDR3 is TGTGCTAGTGGTCCCGGCCATAGCAATCAGCCCCAGCATTTT.

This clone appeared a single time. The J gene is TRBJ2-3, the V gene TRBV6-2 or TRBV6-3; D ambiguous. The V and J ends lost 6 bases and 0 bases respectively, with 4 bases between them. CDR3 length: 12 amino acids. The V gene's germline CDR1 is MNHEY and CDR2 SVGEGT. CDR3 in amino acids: CASSGSTDTQYF. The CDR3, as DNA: TGTGCCAGCAGCGGGAGCACAGATACGCAGTATTTT.

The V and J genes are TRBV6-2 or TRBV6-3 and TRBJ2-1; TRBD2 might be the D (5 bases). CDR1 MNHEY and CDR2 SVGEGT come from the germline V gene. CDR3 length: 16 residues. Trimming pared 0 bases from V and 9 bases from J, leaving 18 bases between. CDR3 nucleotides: TGTGCCAGCAGTTACTCGATTCCTAGTAGAGGGAGTGAGCAGTTCTTC. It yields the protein CASSYSIPSRGSEQFF.

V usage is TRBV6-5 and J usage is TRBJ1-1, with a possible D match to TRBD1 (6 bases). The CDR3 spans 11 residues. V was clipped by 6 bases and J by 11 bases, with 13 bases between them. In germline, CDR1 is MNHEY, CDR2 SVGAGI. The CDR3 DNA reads TGTGCCAGCAGGCAGGGGACAACGGCTTTCTTT. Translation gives CASRQGTTAFF.

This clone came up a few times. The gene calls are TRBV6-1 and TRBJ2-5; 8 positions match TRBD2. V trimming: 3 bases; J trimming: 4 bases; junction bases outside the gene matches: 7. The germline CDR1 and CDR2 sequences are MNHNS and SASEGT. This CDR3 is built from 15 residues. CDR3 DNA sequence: TGTGCCAGCAGTGACCCTCTAGCGGGTGTAGAGACCCAGTACTTC. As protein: CASSDPLAGVETQYF.

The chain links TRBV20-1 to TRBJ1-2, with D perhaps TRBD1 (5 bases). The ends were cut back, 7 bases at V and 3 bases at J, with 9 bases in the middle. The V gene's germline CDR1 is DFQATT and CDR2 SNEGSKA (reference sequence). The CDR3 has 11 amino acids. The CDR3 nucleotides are TGCAGTGTTCCGACAGACTATGGCTACACCTTC. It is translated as CSVPTDYGYTF.

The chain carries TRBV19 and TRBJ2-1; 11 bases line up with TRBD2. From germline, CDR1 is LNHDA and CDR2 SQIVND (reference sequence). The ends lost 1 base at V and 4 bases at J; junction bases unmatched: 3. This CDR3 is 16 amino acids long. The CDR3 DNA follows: TGTGCCAGTAGTATAGCGGGACTAGCGGTGTACAATGAGCAGTTCTTC. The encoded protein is CASSIAGLAVYNEQFF.

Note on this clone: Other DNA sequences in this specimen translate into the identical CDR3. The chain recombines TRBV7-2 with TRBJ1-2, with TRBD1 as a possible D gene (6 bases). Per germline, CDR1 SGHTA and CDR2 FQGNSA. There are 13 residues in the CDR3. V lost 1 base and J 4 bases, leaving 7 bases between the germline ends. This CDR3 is CASSLGGPYGYTF. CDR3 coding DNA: TGTGCCAGCAGCTTAGGGGGGCCCTATGGCTACACCTTC.

The CDR3 loop is CASKGRGLNTGELFF. The CDR3 DNA reads as TGTGCCAGTAAGGGGCGGGGGCTTAACACCGGGGAGCTGTTTTTT. This chain links TRBV19 with TRBJ2-2, with TRBD2 as a possible D gene (7 bases). The CDR3 covers 15 residues. The germline V gene encodes CDR1 LNHDA and CDR2 SQIVND (reference sequence). V lost 7 bases and J lost 2, with 14 bases in between.